The clone carrying this T cell receptor beta chain was detected only a few times. The record originates from a study of T-cell reconstitution after alpha-beta-depleted transplantation in children. Unique molecular identifiers were incorporated during preparation of the TCRbeta library. MiXCR, run by TCRdb on the PCR reads, gives a single entry per CDR3 protein. The sample carries approximately 400,000 distinct CDR3 sequences, roughly 11% recorded once. The source of this sequence is a human donor who donated a stem cell graft to a child with acute myeloid leukemia. The starting material was PBMCs from the stem cell graft donor, obtained from the stem cell graft.

CDR3 coding DNA: TGTGCCAGCAGCTGGAAGTTGAACACTGAAGCTTTCTTT. It encodes CASSWKLNTEAFF. This chain joins TRBV7-3 and TRBJ1-1, with D unresolved. From germline, CDR1 is SGHTA and CDR2 FQGTGA. V dropped 4 bases and J dropped 0 bases, with 6 bases sitting between them. The CDR3 has 13 amino acids. Supplemented by reference TRBV7-3 and TRBJ1-1, the full variable domain reads GAGVSQTPSNKVTEKGKYVELRCDPISGHTALYWYRQSLGQGPEFLIYFQGTGAADDSGLPNDRFFAVRPEGSVSTLKIQRTERGDSAVYLCASSWKLNTEAFFGQGTRLTVV.